A single sample gave rise to the 31 T cell receptor beta chains below, sequenced in a study of cytomegalovirus exposure and HLA in healthy donors. In the PCR, 60 Vbeta and 13 Jbeta primers were used. The protocol was immunoSEQ multiplex PCR, while the TCRdb copy is restricted to in-frame clones and leaves out a portion. The sample contains 150,000 to 200,000 clones, 70% to 90% of which appear only once. Material for sequencing was PBMCs. Receptors were obtained from a woman between 18 and 30 years old in good health and CMV-seronegative.

The chain couples TRBV5-4 to TRBJ1-1; tentatively, D is TRBD1 (5 bases). Per germline, CDR1 SGHNT and CDR2 YYREEE (reference sequence). The ends were cut back, 6 bases at V and 0 bases at J, with 12 bases in the middle. The CDR3 spans 14 residues. CDR3 in amino acids: CASNPGLLNTEAFF. For the CDR3, the DNA is TGTGCCAGCAACCCGGGACTTTTGAACACTGAAGCTTTCTTT.

The rearrangement uses TRBV11-2 and TRBJ1-2, with 12 bases lining up with TRBD1. Trimming took 5 bases from V and 8 from J; bases not matched to a gene: 3. The germline V gene encodes CDR1 SGHAT and CDR2 FQNNGV. The length of the CDR3 is 13 residues. Here the CDR3 DNA reads TGTGCCAGCAGCAGGGACAGGGGGCGCGGCTACACCTTC. Its protein is CASSRDRGRGYTF.

The rearrangement joins TRBV6-1 to TRBJ2-5, with D possibly matching TRBD1 (7 bases). Deletions cut 10 bases from V and 3 bases from J, with 15 bases between. The germline CDR1 and CDR2 sequences are MNHNS and SASEGT. This CDR3 spans 13 amino acids. In DNA, the CDR3 is TGTGCCATCCAAGGGGGCGGGAAAGAGACCCAGTACTTC. This encodes CAIQGGGKETQYF.

On this clone itself: Other DNA sequences in this sample translate to the same CDR3. The CDR3 bases are TGTGCCAGCAGTAGGACAGGGGGCGAGCAGTACTTC. Its protein product is CASSRTGGEQYF. The chain joins TRBV27 to TRBJ2-7; 10 nucleotides agree with TRBD1. Germline values: CDR1 MNHEY, CDR2 SMNVEV (reference sequence). The CDR3 has 12 residues. V shed 5 bases, J shed 6 bases, and the junction held 1 base outside the gene matches.

The genes are TRBV2 and TRBJ1-2, with 9 bases that match TRBD1. Looked up from germline, CDR1 is SNHLY and CDR2 is FYNNEI. The CDR3 covers 15 residues. Trimming at V came to 7 bases and at J to 6 bases, leaving 12 bases not matched to a gene. The CDR3 loop reads CASTLSGDRAHGYTF. The DNA for the CDR3 is TGTGCCAGCACCTTATCGGGGGACAGGGCCCATGGCTACACCTTC.

This sequence joins TRBV4-1 and TRBJ1-2; D is ambiguous. Germline values: CDR1 MGHRA, CDR2 YSYEKL. The CDR3 length is 15 residues. Trimming took 1 base from V and 5 from J, leaving 14 bases between them. CDR3 bases: TGCGCCAGCAGCCAAGCGGGGTCCGTGAAGTATGGCTACACCTTC. Amino acids: CASSQAGSVKYGYTF.

The V call is TRBV19, the J call TRBJ1-1; the D gene is possibly TRBD1 (5 bases). Germline CDR1 LNHDA, CDR2 SQIVND (reference sequence). V dropped 3 bases and J dropped 1 base, with 6 bases sitting between them. This CDR3 is 13 amino acids long. In nucleotides, the CDR3 is TGTGCCAGTAGTATGGGGGGGAACACTGAAGCTTTCTTT. It is translated as CASSMGGNTEAFF.

This chain joins TRBV18 and TRBJ2-3, with D hard to call. V lost 3 bases and J 4 bases, leaving 11 bases between the germline ends. Germline CDR1 and CDR2: KGHSH and LQKENI. This CDR3 has 14 amino acids. The CDR3 DNA is TGTGCCAGCTCACCGAGAGGTAGTGCAGATACGCAGTATTTT. Translated, it gives CASSPRGSADTQYF.

The chain combines TRBV7-2 with TRBJ2-7, with TRBD2 identical over 8 bases. J was trimmed by 4 bases and V by 5 bases; bases with no gene match: 13. CDR1 SGHTA and CDR2 FQGNSA come from the germline V gene. The CDR3 sequence is 16 residues long. The CDR3 DNA reads TGTGCCAGCAGCCCGGGGGGGCGGGCTGGCCTATACGAGCAGTACTTC. It encodes CASSPGGRAGLYEQYF.

The chain links TRBV13 to TRBJ2-1, with a weak D call TRBD1 (5 bases). This CDR3 spans 15 amino acids. V gave up 4 bases and J gave up 0 bases, with 10 bases separating them. The germline V gene encodes CDR1 PRHDT and CDR2 FYEKMQ (reference sequence). CDR3 protein: CASSYRQISYNEQFF. The DNA of the CDR3 is TGTGCCAGCAGCTACAGGCAGATCTCCTACAATGAGCAGTTCTTC.

The V and J genes are TRBV29-1 and TRBJ2-3; D remains ambiguous. The length of the CDR3 is 12 residues. Trimming took off 7 bases at V and 6 bases at J, with 14 bases between the two ends. CDR1 is SQVTM and CDR2 is ANQGSEA in the germline V gene. In DNA, the CDR3 is TGCAGCGCGACCGACTCTACTGATACGCAGTATTTT. It codes for CSATDSTDTQYF.

The rearrangement uses TRBV7-3 and TRBJ2-1, with a tentative D call TRBD2 (6 bases). The CDR3 consists of 16 residues. Trimming shortened V by 0 bases and J by 0 bases, and 9 bases separated the two germline ends. The germline CDR1 and CDR2 sequences are SGHTA and FQGTGA. The DNA of the CDR3 is TGTGCCAGCAGCTTAACGCCGGAGGGCTCCTACAATGAGCAGTTCTTC. The encoded protein is CASSLTPEGSYNEQFF.

The chain employs TRBV27 and TRBJ2-2; 7 positions match TRBD1. The junction had 15 bases not matched to a gene; V was cut back by 4 bases and J by 7 bases. The CDR3 sequence is 17 residues long. The germline gives CDR1 MNHEY, CDR2 SMNVEV (reference sequence). The CDR3 region has the DNA TGTGCCAGCAGTTCCCCGACCTCAGCAGGGGGTTACGGGGAGCTGTTTTTT. It encodes CASSSPTSAGGYGELFF.

CDR3 protein: CASRGENTEAFF. CDR3 coding DNA: TGTGCCAGCAGAGGGGAGAACACTGAAGCTTTCTTT. This sequence joins TRBV6-6 and TRBJ1-1; D possibly corresponds to TRBD1 (5 bases). The length of the CDR3 is 12 residues. The V gene lost 6 bases and the J gene lost 1 base, with 6 bases spanning the gap. Germline V gives CDR1 MNHNY, CDR2 SVGAGI (reference sequence).

The chain combines TRBV4-2 with TRBJ1-5; D gene uncertain. The germline gives CDR1 LGHNA, CDR2 YNFKEQ. Trimming removed 1 base at V and 4 bases at J, with 14 bases between. The CDR3 consists of 16 residues. CDR3 protein: CASSQGAGPGNQPQHF. In nucleotides, the CDR3 is TGTGCCAGCAGCCAAGGGGCCGGCCCGGGGAATCAGCCCCAGCATTTT.

The V gene is TRBV30, the J gene TRBJ2-1; no firm D call. Trimming took 2 bases from V and 6 from J, leaving 5 bases between them. Looked up from germline, CDR1 is GTSNPN and CDR2 is SVGIG (reference sequence). The CDR3 runs 11 residues. This CDR3 reads CAWSPSNEQFF. The CDR3 nucleotides read TGTGCCTGGAGTCCCTCCAATGAGCAGTTCTTC.

The rearrangement joins TRBV4-2 to TRBJ2-3; 8 bases fit TRBD1. Looked up from germline, CDR1 is LGHNA and CDR2 is YNFKEQ. This CDR3 is built from 15 residues. V lost 4 bases, J lost 2 bases, and 5 bases stayed unmatched. The DNA for the CDR3 is TGTGCCAGCAGCCCTGGACAGGGACCCACAGATACGCAGTATTTT. This codes for CASSPGQGPTDTQYF.

This clone was recorded once. The chain is built from TRBV27 and TRBJ2-2; D perhaps matches TRBD1 (5 bases). The CDR3 extends over 16 amino acids. Germline-derived CDR1 and CDR2 are MNHEY and SMNVEV (reference sequence). V lost 5 bases and J lost 0, with 13 bases in between. The CDR3 protein is CASSPRQSPNTGELFF. CDR3 DNA sequence: TGTGCCAGCAGTCCCCGACAGTCTCCGAACACCGGGGAGCTGTTTTTT.

The chain has TRBV6-5 and TRBJ1-1; a weak D match, TRBD1 (6 bases). Germline CDR1 reads MNHEY; CDR2 reads SVGAGI. CDR3 length: 11 residues. V lost 5 bases and J lost 8, with 9 bases in between. CDR3 loop: CASSTGPEAFF. The CDR3 nucleotides are TGTGCCAGCAGTACAGGGCCGGAAGCTTTCTTT.

V usage is TRBV7-6 and J usage is TRBJ2-7; TRBD1 matches at 11 bases. The CDR3 has 15 amino acids. Unmatched junction bases numbered 8, after V lost 5 bases and J lost 5 bases. Germline V gene data show CDR1 as SGHVS and CDR2 as FNYEAQ. CDR3 loop: CASSKGTGGINEQYF. In DNA form, the CDR3 reads TGTGCCAGCAGCAAAGGGACAGGGGGTATCAACGAGCAGTACTTC. Complete variable domain (other parts from reference TRBV7-6 and TRBJ2-7): GAGVSQSPRYKVTKRGQDVALRCDPISGHVSLYWYRQALGQGPEFLTYFNYEAQQDKSGLPNDRFSAERPEGSISTLTIQRTEQRDSAMYRCASSKGTGGINEQYFGPGTRLTVT.

The gene calls are TRBV27 and TRBJ2-7; a weak D match, TRBD2 (5 bases). The germline V gene encodes CDR1 MNHEY and CDR2 SMNVEV (reference sequence). V was trimmed by 4 bases and J by 1 base, leaving 17 bases between them. This CDR3 is built from 16 residues. The DNA for the CDR3 is TGTGCCAGCAGTTCCCTCCCCCGGGGAAGTTCCTACGAGCAGTACTTC. The encoded protein is CASSSLPRGSSYEQYF.

This clone appeared a single time. Relative to the germline gene, one junction end is altered; a read error may explain this. The rearrangement uses TRBV7-9 and TRBJ2-7; 9 nucleotides match TRBD1. The CDR3 sequence is 14 residues long. Germline V CDR1 and CDR2: SEHNR, FQNEAQ (reference sequence). CDR3 sequence: CSSSTDTGGLGQYF. CDR3 DNA: TGTTCCAGCAGCACAGATACAGGGGGCTTAGGGCAGTACTTC.

This rearrangement joins TRBV28 to TRBJ2-7; 12 bases align to TRBD1. In germline, CDR1 is MDHEN, CDR2 SYDVKM. V shed 5 bases, J shed 3 bases, and the junction held 5 bases outside the gene matches. This CDR3 is built from 15 residues. For the CDR3, the DNA is TGTGCCAGCAGTCCGGGACAGGGGGCCCTCTACGAGCAGTACTTC. It specifies CASSPGQGALYEQYF.

The chain uses TRBV19 and TRBJ1-5; no firm D call. Germline V gives CDR1 LNHDA, CDR2 SQIVND (reference sequence). The CDR3 runs 13 residues. V was pared by 2 bases and J by 2 bases, with 4 bases between. The CDR3 region has the DNA TGTGCCAGTAGTATATCAGGCAATCAGCCCCAGCATTTT. This gives the protein CASSISGNQPQHF. Full variable domain (rest looked up from reference TRBV19 and TRBJ1-5): DGGITQSPKYLFRKEGQNVTLSCEQNLNHDAMYWYRQDPGQGLRLIYYSQIVNDFQKGDIAEGYSVSREKKESFPLTVTSAQKNPTAFYLCASSISGNQPQHFGDGTRLSIL.

This chain uses TRBV28 with TRBJ1-2; D remains unclear. Germline CDR1 and CDR2: MDHEN and SYDVKM. Between the trimmed V and J ends, which lost 2 bases and 1 base, there was a span of 5 bases. The CDR3 covers 13 residues. The CDR3 nucleotides are TGTGCCAGCAGTTTAGGCCGTAACTATGGCTACACCTTC. This codes for CASSLGRNYGYTF.

V and J are TRBV23-1 and TRBJ1-4, with 10 bases that match TRBD1. TRBV23-1 counts as an open reading frame of uncertain function. The CDR3 has 18 residues. The J segment lost 7 bases and the V segment lost 4 bases, leaving 15 bases of the junction unmatched. This chain's CDR3 is CASSPKRSDRGPGEKLFF. CDR3 in DNA: TGCGCCAGCAGTCCCAAACGCTCAGACAGGGGGCCGGGTGAAAAACTGTTTTTT.

V usage is TRBV9 and J usage is TRBJ1-6; weak D call: TRBD1 (5 bases). V lost 4 bases and J lost 8, with 13 bases in between. CDR1 is SGDLS, CDR2 YYNGEE, per germline. This CDR3 is built from 14 residues. CDR3: CASSPQVGHSPLHF. For the CDR3, the DNA is TGTGCCAGCAGCCCACAGGTTGGGCATTCACCCCTCCACTTT.

This chain joins TRBV30 and TRBJ2-1, with 12 bases that match TRBD2. CDR1 and CDR2 (germline): GTSNPN, SVGIG (reference sequence). The junction had 3 bases not matched to a gene; V was cut back by 1 base and J by 5 bases. The CDR3 covers 15 residues. The CDR3 DNA is TGTGCCTGGAGTGGTGGACTAGCGGGAAACAATGAGCAGTTCTTC. Encoded protein: CAWSGGLAGNNEQFF.

The chain combines TRBV28 with TRBJ2-2; D remains unclear. Germline V gene lookup returns CDR1 MDHEN and CDR2 SYDVKM. The ends were cut back, 3 bases at V and 9 bases at J, with 8 bases in the middle. The CDR3 covers 12 residues. CDR3 sequence: CASSLQSRELFF. The CDR3 bases are TGTGCCAGCAGTTTGCAGTCCAGGGAGCTGTTTTTT.

The chain recombines TRBV5-1 with TRBJ2-5, with TRBD2 as a possible D gene (5 bases). Germline CDR1 SGHRS, CDR2 YFSETQ. This CDR3 comprises 14 residues. Trimming took 0 bases from V and 5 from J, leaving 11 bases between them. DNA for the CDR3: TGCGCCAGCAGCTTGGCCGAAGGAGGTGAGACCCAGTACTTC. Residues: CASSLAEGGETQYF.

The chain carries TRBV19 and TRBJ1-5; D is unclear. V was clipped by 7 bases and J by 0 bases, with 16 bases between them. The germline gives CDR1 LNHDA, CDR2 SQIVND (reference sequence). The length of the CDR3 is 16 residues. The CDR3 region has the DNA TGTGCCAGTATCCACTACCACGGGGATAGCAATCAGCCCCAGCATTTT. This codes for CASIHYHGDSNQPQHF.